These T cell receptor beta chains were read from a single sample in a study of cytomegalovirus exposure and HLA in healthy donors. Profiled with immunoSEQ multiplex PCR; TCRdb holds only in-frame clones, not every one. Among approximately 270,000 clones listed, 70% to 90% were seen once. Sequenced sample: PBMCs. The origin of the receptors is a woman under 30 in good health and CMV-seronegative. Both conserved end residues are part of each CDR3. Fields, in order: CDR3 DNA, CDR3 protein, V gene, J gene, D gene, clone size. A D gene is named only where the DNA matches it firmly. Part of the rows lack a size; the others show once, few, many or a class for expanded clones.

cdr3_nt: TGTGCCAGCAGGGGAGACGGTTACACCGGGGAGCTGTTTTTT
cdr3_aa: CASRGDGYTGELFF
v_call: TRBV6-4
j_call: TRBJ2-2
d_call: NA
clone_size: NA

cdr3_nt: TGTGCCAGCAGTTACAGTCAGGGTAGGGAAAAACTGTTTTTT
cdr3_aa: CASSYSQGREKLFF
v_call: TRBV6-5
j_call: TRBJ1-4
d_call: NA
clone_size: NA

cdr3_nt: TGTGCCAGCAGTGTGGGACTAGCGGGAGTGTGGGGGGAGACCCAGTACTTC
cdr3_aa: CASSVGLAGVWGETQYF
v_call: TRBV2
j_call: TRBJ2-5
d_call: TRBD2
clone_size: NA

cdr3_nt: TGTGCCAGCAGTGAGGTGGTGGGCAGCGGCTCTACTGAAGCTTTCTTT
cdr3_aa: CASSEVVGSGSTEAFF
v_call: TRBV2
j_call: TRBJ1-1
d_call: NA
clone_size: NA

cdr3_nt: TGTGCCAGCAGCTTAGACCGGTCGTCCGGGACAGGGGCCTACGAGCAGTACTTC
cdr3_aa: CASSLDRSSGTGAYEQYF
v_call: TRBV11-2
j_call: TRBJ2-7
d_call: TRBD1
clone_size: once

cdr3_nt: TGTGCCAGCAGCCCCCGGACTAGCTCCTACAATGAGCAGTTCTTC
cdr3_aa: CASSPRTSSYNEQFF
v_call: TRBV7-6
j_call: TRBJ2-1
d_call: TRBD2
clone_size: NA

cdr3_nt: TGCGCCAGCAGCTCGGGACAGGGGACCGACGAGCAGTACTTC
cdr3_aa: CASSSGQGTDEQYF
v_call: TRBV5-1
j_call: TRBJ2-7
d_call: TRBD1
clone_size: NA

cdr3_nt: TGTGCCAGCAGCCCGACCGGGACACAGAACACCGGGGAGCTGTTTTTT
cdr3_aa: CASSPTGTQNTGELFF
v_call: TRBV14
j_call: TRBJ2-2
d_call: NA
clone_size: NA

cdr3_nt: TGTGCCAGCAGCCCACGCTACGGGGGGGCGGAGACCCAGTACTTC
cdr3_aa: CASSPRYGGAETQYF
v_call: TRBV5-6
j_call: TRBJ2-5
d_call: TRBD2
clone_size: NA

cdr3_nt: TGCGCCAGCAGCCCGAAGACTAGCGGGGGACCAGACAATGAGCAGTTCTTC
cdr3_aa: CASSPKTSGGPDNEQFF
v_call: TRBV5-1
j_call: TRBJ2-1
d_call: TRBD2
clone_size: NA

cdr3_nt: TGTGCCAGCAGCCCAAAGAGAGGGGGCGAGAACACTGAAGCTTTCTTT
cdr3_aa: CASSPKRGGENTEAFF
v_call: TRBV7-2
j_call: TRBJ1-1
d_call: TRBD1
clone_size: NA

cdr3_nt: TGTGCCAGCAGCTTTGGAGCGGGAGAAGGTAATGAGCAGTTCTTC
cdr3_aa: CASSFGAGEGNEQFF
v_call: TRBV13
j_call: TRBJ2-1
d_call: TRBD2
clone_size: NA

cdr3_nt: TGTGCCAGCAGTGAGGCTAGCGGGGCTTGGGATACGCAGTATTTT
cdr3_aa: CASSEASGAWDTQYF
v_call: TRBV6-1
j_call: TRBJ2-3
d_call: TRBD2
clone_size: NA

cdr3_nt: TGTGCCAGCAGCTTGGAGGGGGGACAGAGCAATCAGCCCCAGCATTTT
cdr3_aa: CASSLEGGQSNQPQHF
v_call: TRBV5-6
j_call: TRBJ1-5
d_call: TRBD1
clone_size: NA

cdr3_nt: TGTGCCAGCACCCTAGGGGTGGTCGCAGATACGCAGTATTTT
cdr3_aa: CASTLGVVADTQYF
v_call: TRBV9
j_call: TRBJ2-3
d_call: NA
clone_size: NA

cdr3_nt: TGTGCCAGTAGTAGGGGGGGAACCCCCCCGATCCAGTTCTTC
cdr3_aa: CASSRGGTPPIQFF
v_call: TRBV19
j_call: TRBJ2-1
d_call: TRBD2
clone_size: NA

cdr3_nt: TGTGCCAGCAGCTTAGTTCTAGCGTTAGATACGCAGTATTTT
cdr3_aa: CASSLVLALDTQYF
v_call: TRBV7-9
j_call: TRBJ2-3
d_call: NA
clone_size: NA

cdr3_nt: TGTGCCAGCAGACAAGACAGGGCCCCTCGGGGCGAGCAGTACTTC
cdr3_aa: CASRQDRAPRGEQYF
v_call: TRBV7-2
j_call: TRBJ2-7
d_call: TRBD1
clone_size: NA

cdr3_nt: TGCGCCAGCAGCGCAGACTACGAGCAGTACTTC
cdr3_aa: CASSADYEQYF
v_call: TRBV5-1
j_call: TRBJ2-7
d_call: NA
clone_size: NA

cdr3_nt: TGTGCCAGCAATACCGGGACAGGGCGATTGCGCTATGGCTACACCTTC
cdr3_aa: CASNTGTGRLRYGYTF
v_call: TRBV28
j_call: TRBJ1-2
d_call: TRBD1
clone_size: NA

cdr3_nt: TGTGCCAGCAGTGTTCGGACTAGCGGGGTACCCTACGAGCAGTACTTC
cdr3_aa: CASSVRTSGVPYEQYF
v_call: TRBV27
j_call: TRBJ2-7
d_call: TRBD2
clone_size: NA

cdr3_nt: TGTGCCAGCAGCCCAGAGGTCTCCTACGAGCAGTACTTC
cdr3_aa: CASSPEVSYEQYF
v_call: TRBV7-2
j_call: TRBJ2-7
d_call: NA
clone_size: NA

cdr3_nt: TGTGCCATCAGTGAGCCTGCGACTAGCGTGAGCTCCTACGAGCAGTACTTC
cdr3_aa: CAISEPATSVSSYEQYF
v_call: TRBV10-3
j_call: TRBJ2-7
d_call: TRBD2
clone_size: once

cdr3_nt: TGTGCCAGCAGCCTAGGACAGCCCAATACGCAGTATTTT
cdr3_aa: CASSLGQPNTQYF
v_call: TRBV5-6
j_call: TRBJ2-3
d_call: NA
clone_size: NA

cdr3_nt: TGTGCCAGCAACCCTGAGGGACGGGGGAATCAGCCCCAGCATTTT
cdr3_aa: CASNPEGRGNQPQHF
v_call: TRBV27
j_call: TRBJ1-5
d_call: NA
clone_size: once

cdr3_nt: TGCAGCGCTAGCTGGGAGAGATCTAACTATGGCTACACCTTC
cdr3_aa: CSASWERSNYGYTF
v_call: TRBV29-1
j_call: TRBJ1-2
d_call: NA
clone_size: NA

cdr3_nt: TGCGCCAGCAGCCCACTTCCGGGACAGGGTGGCTACGAGCAGTACTTC
cdr3_aa: CASSPLPGQGGYEQYF
v_call: TRBV4-1
j_call: TRBJ2-7
d_call: TRBD1
clone_size: NA

cdr3_nt: TGCGCCAGCAGCCAAACGGGGGTTAACTATGGCTACACCTTC
cdr3_aa: CASSQTGVNYGYTF
v_call: TRBV4-1
j_call: TRBJ1-2
d_call: NA
clone_size: NA

cdr3_nt: TGTGCCAGCAGCCGGGGTCTCAATGAGCAGTTCTTC
cdr3_aa: CASSRGLNEQFF
v_call: TRBV25-1
j_call: TRBJ2-1
d_call: NA
clone_size: NA

cdr3_nt: TGTGCCAGCAGTGGTGGAGGACAGGGCCGCCAGCCCCAGCATTTT
cdr3_aa: CASSGGGQGRQPQHF
v_call: TRBV6-1
j_call: TRBJ1-5
d_call: TRBD1
clone_size: NA

cdr3_nt: TGCGCCAGCAGCCAAGAGGCAGGCTCTGGGGCCAACGTCCTGACTTTC
cdr3_aa: CASSQEAGSGANVLTF
v_call: TRBV4-3
j_call: TRBJ2-6
d_call: NA
clone_size: NA

cdr3_nt: TGTGCCTGGAGTCAACAGTCGGATCAGCCCCAGCATTTT
cdr3_aa: CAWSQQSDQPQHF
v_call: TRBV30
j_call: TRBJ1-5
d_call: NA
clone_size: few